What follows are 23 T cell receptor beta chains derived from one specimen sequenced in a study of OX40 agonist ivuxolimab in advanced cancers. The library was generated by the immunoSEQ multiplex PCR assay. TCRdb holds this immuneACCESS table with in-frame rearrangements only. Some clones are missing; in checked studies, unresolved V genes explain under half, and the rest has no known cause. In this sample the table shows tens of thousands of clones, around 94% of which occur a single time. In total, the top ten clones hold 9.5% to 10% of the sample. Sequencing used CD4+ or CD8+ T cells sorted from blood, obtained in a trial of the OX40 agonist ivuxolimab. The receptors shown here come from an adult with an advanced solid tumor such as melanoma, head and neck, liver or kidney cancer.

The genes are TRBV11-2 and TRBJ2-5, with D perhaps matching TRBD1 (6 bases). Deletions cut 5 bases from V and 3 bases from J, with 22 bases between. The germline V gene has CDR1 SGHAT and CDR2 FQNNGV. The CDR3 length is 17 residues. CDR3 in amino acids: CASSPSGELSLEETQYF. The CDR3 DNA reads TGTGCCAGCAGCCCCTCAGGGGAACTTTCTTTGGAAGAGACCCAGTACTTC.

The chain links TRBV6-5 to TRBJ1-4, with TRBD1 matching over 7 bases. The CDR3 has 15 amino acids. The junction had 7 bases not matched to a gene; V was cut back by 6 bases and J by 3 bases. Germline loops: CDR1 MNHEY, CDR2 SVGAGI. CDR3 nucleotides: TGTGCCAGCAGCCCTCCGGGACAGCCTAATGAAAAACTGTTTTTT. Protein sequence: CASSPPGQPNEKLFF.

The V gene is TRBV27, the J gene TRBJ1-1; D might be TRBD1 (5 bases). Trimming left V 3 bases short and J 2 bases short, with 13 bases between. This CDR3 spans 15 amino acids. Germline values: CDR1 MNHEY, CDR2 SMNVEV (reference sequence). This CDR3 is CASSFGMGQNTEAFF. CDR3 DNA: TGTGCCAGCAGTTTCGGCATGGGGCAAAACACTGAAGCTTTCTTT.

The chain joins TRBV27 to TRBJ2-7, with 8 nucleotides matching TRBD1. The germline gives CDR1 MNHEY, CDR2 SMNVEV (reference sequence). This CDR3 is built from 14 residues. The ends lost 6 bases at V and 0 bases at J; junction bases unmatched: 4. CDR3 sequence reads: CASRLTGGSYEQYF. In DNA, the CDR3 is TGTGCCAGCAGGCTAACAGGGGGCTCCTACGAGCAGTACTTC.

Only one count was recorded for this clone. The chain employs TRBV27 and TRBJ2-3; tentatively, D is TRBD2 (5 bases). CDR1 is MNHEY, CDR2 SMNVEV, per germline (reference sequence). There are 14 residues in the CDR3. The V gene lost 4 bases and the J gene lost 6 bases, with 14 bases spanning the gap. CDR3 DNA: TGTGCCAGCAGTTGGGCGAGAGGGATGGATACGCAGTATTTT. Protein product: CASSWARGMDTQYF.

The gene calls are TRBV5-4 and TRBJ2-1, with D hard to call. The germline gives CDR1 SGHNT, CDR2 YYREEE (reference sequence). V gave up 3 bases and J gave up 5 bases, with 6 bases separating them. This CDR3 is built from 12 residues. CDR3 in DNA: TGTGCCAGCAGCTCGACCGACAATGAGCAGTTCTTC. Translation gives CASSSTDNEQFF.

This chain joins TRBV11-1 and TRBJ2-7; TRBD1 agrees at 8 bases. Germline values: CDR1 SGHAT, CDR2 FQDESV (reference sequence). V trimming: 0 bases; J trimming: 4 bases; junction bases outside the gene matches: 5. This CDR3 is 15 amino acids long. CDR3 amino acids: CASSLAGTGAYEQYF. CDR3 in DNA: TGTGCCAGCAGCTTAGCCGGGACAGGAGCTTACGAGCAGTACTTC.

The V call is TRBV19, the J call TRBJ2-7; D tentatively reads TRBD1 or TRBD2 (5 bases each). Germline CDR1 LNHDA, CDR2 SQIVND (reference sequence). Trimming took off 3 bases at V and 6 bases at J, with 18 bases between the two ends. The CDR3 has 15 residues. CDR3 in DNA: TGTGCCAGTAGTATGGCGAGGGGAATCGCGGGCGAGCAGTACTTC. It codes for CASSMARGIAGEQYF.

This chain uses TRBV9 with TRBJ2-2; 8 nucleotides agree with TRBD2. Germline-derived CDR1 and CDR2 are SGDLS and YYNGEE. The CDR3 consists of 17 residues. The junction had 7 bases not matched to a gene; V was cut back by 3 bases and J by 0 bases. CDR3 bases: TGTGCCAGCAGCGCACCCCGGGAGGGTCCGAACACCGGGGAGCTGTTTTTT. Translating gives CASSAPREGPNTGELFF.

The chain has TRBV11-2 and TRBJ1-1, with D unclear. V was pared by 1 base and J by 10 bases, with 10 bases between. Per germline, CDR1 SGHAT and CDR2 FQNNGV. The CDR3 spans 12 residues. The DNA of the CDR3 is TGTGCCAGCAGCTTAGTGACGGAAGCAGCTTTCTTT. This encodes CASSLVTEAAFF.

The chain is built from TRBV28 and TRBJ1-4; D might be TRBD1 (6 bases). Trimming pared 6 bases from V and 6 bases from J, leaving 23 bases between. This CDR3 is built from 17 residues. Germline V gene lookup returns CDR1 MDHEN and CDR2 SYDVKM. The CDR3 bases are TGTGCCAGCAGCCTACTATCGGACAGCTCAATTTATGAAAAACTGTTTTTT. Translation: CASSLLSDSSIYEKLFF. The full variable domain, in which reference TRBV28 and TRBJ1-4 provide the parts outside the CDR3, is DVKVTQSSRYLVKRTGEKVFLECVQDMDHENMFWYRQDPGLGLRLIYFSYDVKMKEKGDIPEGYSVSREKKERFSLILESASTNQTSMYLCASSLLSDSSIYEKLFFGSGTQLSVL.

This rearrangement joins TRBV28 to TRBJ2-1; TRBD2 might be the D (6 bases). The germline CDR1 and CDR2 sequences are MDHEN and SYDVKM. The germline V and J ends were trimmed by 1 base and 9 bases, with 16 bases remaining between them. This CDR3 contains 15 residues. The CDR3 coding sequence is TGTGCCAGCAGTTTATCCAAGATGGAGGGCCGTGAGCAGTTCTTC. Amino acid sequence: CASSLSKMEGREQFF.

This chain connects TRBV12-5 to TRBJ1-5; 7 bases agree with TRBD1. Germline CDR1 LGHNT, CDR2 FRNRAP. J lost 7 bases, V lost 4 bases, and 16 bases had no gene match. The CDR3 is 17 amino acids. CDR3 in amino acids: CASGSAGEGGEGQPQHF. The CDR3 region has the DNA TGTGCTAGTGGTTCAGCCGGTGAAGGGGGCGAAGGACAGCCCCAGCATTTT.

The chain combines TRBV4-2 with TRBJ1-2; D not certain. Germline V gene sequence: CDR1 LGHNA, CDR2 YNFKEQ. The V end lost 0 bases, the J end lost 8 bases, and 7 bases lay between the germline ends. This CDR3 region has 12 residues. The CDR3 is CASSQDGGGYTF. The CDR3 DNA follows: TGTGCCAGCAGCCAAGACGGTGGAGGCTACACCTTC.

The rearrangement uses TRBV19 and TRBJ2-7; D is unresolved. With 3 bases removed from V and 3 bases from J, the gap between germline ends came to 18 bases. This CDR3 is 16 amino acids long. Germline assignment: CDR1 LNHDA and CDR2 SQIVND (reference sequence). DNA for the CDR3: TGTGCCAGTAGTATTAGGACCGGGCGAAAATTCTACGAGCAGTACTTC. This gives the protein CASSIRTGRKFYEQYF.

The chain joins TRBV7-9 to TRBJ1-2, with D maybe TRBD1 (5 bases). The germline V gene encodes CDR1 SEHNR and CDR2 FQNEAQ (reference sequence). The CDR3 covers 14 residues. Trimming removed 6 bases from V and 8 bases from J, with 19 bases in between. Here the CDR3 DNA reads TGTGCCAGCAGTAGCCGGGACCGAGAGTACGGCTACACCTTC. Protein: CASSSRDREYGYTF. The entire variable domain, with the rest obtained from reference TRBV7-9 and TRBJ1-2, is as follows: DTGVSQNPRHKITKRGQNVTFRCDPISEHNRLYWYRQTLGQGPEFLTYFQNEAQLEKSRLLSDRFSAERPKGSFSTLEIQRTEQGDSAMYLCASSSRDREYGYTFGSGTRLTVV.

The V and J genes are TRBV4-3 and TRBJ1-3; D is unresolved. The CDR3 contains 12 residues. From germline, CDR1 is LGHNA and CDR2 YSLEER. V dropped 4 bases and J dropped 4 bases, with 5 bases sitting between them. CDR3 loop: CASSLGGNTIYF. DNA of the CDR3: TGCGCCAGCAGCCTGGGGGGAAACACCATATATTTT.

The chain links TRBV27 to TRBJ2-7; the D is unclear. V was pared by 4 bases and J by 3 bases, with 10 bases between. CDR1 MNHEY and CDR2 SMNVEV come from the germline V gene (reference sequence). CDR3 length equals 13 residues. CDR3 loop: CASSSRRIYEQYF. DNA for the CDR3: TGTGCCAGCAGTTCGCGACGAATCTACGAGCAGTACTTC.

The CDR3 protein is CASSKGQFNQPQHF. The DNA of the CDR3 is TGTGCCAGCAGCAAGGGACAGTTCAATCAGCCCCAGCATTTT. J is TRBJ1-5 and V is TRBV27; 7 nucleotides match TRBD1. The CDR3 length is 14 residues. Germline V gives CDR1 MNHEY, CDR2 SMNVEV (reference sequence). The V segment lost 6 bases and the J segment 3 bases; nucleotides outside the gene matches: 5.

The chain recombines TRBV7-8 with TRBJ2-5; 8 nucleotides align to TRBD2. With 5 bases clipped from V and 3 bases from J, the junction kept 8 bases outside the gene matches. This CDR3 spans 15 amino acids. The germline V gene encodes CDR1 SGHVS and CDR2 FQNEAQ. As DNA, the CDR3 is TGTGCCAGCAGCCCTCGGGGGGGCCTCAAAGAGACCCAGTACTTC. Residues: CASSPRGGLKETQYF.

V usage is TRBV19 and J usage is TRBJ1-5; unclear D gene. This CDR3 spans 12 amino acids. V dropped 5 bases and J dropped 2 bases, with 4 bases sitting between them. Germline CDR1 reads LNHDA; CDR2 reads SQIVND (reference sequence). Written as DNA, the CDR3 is TGTGCCAGTAGTGCGGGCAATCAGCCCCAGCATTTT. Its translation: CASSAGNQPQHF.

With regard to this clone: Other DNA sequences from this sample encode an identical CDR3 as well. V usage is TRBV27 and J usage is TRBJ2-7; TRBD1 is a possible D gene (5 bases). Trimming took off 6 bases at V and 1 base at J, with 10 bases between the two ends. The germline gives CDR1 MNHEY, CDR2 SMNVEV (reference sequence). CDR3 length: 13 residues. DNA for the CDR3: TGTGCCAGCAGCCCGACAGCGTCCTACGAGCAGTACTTC. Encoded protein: CASSPTASYEQYF.

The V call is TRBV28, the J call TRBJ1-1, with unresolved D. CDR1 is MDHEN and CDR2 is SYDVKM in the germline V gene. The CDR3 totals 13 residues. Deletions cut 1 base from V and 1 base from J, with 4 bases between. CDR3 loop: CASSLSENTEAFF. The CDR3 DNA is TGTGCCAGCAGTTTATCTGAGAACACTGAAGCTTTCTTT. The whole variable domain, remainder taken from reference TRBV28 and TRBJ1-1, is DVKVTQSSRYLVKRTGEKVFLECVQDMDHENMFWYRQDPGLGLRLIYFSYDVKMKEKGDIPEGYSVSREKKERFSLILESASTNQTSMYLCASSLSENTEAFFGQGTRLTVV.